This T cell receptor beta chain was profiled in a study of molecular identifiers for immune sequencing clone quantification. General study results and limits: Effector cells kept over 98% of their molecules in clones above 20 RNA copies, while naive cells kept under 1% there.

One entry per CDR3 protein, called by TCRdb with MiXCR from the PCR reads. The repertoire consists of more than 450,000 distinct CDR3 sequences, with 20% to 25% occurring once and the leading ten covering about 0.84%. This clonotype was seen at least ten times. The antigen is not known. This CDR3 region has 15 residues. With V trimmed by 3 bases and J by 10 bases, 11 bases remained unmatched. Germline V CDR1 and CDR2: MNHEY, SVGAGI. This chain connects TRBV6-5 to TRBJ2-1; 8 bases match TRBD1. Sequencing input: naive CD8+ T cells from blood, with Jurkat cell RNA spiked in. Regarding subset: FACS-sorted CD8+CD4-CCR7+CD45RA+ naive T cells. The sequence derives from a human donor in good health. Some libraries in this study had Jurkat cell RNA spiked in. The CDR3 region is CASSYSRDRGFEQFF. Written as DNA, the CDR3 is TGTGCCAGCAGTTATAGTCGTGACAGGGGATTCGAGCAGTTCTTC.